The rows below give T cell receptor beta chains drawn from one sample of a study of T cells expressing NK-cell markers. TCRdb re-called the 5' RACE reads; every CDR3 protein appears as one record, without DNA. This sample's table reports some 410,000 distinct CDR3 sequences. The sample comprised blood T cells: a sorted CD56 or NKG2C T cell subset, CD4+ or CD8+ T cells, or bulk PBMC T cells (not recorded which). The receptors shown here come from a woman aged 18-69 years in good health. CDR3s include the opening cysteine and the closing phenylalanine or tryptophan. Fields, in order: J gene, V gene, CDR3 protein.

j_call: TRBJ2-2
v_call: TRBV5-1
cdr3_aa: CASSLRLAANTGELFF

j_call: TRBJ2-1
v_call: TRBV5-1
cdr3_aa: CASSPLASPTIEQFF

j_call: TRBJ1-1
v_call: TRBV20-1
cdr3_aa: CSAYYGTVNTEAFF

j_call: TRBJ2-6
v_call: TRBV20-1
cdr3_aa: CSAKGPGQGSSGANVLTF

j_call: TRBJ2-3
v_call: TRBV14
cdr3_aa: CASSHGSGGGQYF

j_call: TRBJ2-3
v_call: TRBV5-6
cdr3_aa: CASSLVLADTDTQYF

j_call: TRBJ1-1
v_call: TRBV20-1
cdr3_aa: CSAGQGKAEAFF

j_call: TRBJ2-5
v_call: TRBV12-3/TRBV12-4
cdr3_aa: CASGRNTLGVTQYF

j_call: TRBJ2-7
v_call: TRBV9
cdr3_aa: CASSKGQGGYEQYF

j_call: TRBJ2-1
v_call: TRBV20-1
cdr3_aa: CSARDGASGGGNEQFF

j_call: TRBJ1-1
v_call: TRBV6-2/TRBV6-3
cdr3_aa: CASTYGGGPTEAFF

j_call: TRBJ2-5
v_call: TRBV7-9
cdr3_aa: CASSPRASTSGQETQYF

j_call: TRBJ2-3
v_call: TRBV7-3
cdr3_aa: CASSANRADTQYF

j_call: TRBJ2-2
v_call: TRBV5-1
cdr3_aa: CASSPGTANTGELFF

j_call: TRBJ2-5
v_call: TRBV29-1
cdr3_aa: CSVRLKQETQYF

j_call: TRBJ2-3
v_call: TRBV7-9
cdr3_aa: CASSLRTPDRRTDTQYF

j_call: TRBJ2-1
v_call: TRBV29-1
cdr3_aa: CSVLLAGGYEQFF

j_call: TRBJ1-1
v_call: TRBV29-1
cdr3_aa: CSVDRGTEAFF

j_call: TRBJ2-1
v_call: TRBV20-1
cdr3_aa: CSARSTAYNEQFF

j_call: TRBJ2-1
v_call: TRBV20-1
cdr3_aa: CSAREGRDEQFF

j_call: TRBJ1-4
v_call: TRBV6-1
cdr3_aa: CASSDYRGPNEKLFF

j_call: TRBJ2-1
v_call: TRBV6-2/TRBV6-3
cdr3_aa: CASSSPSGRSNNEQFF

j_call: TRBJ2-7
v_call: TRBV5-1
cdr3_aa: CASSLDPITIYEQYF

j_call: TRBJ1-5
v_call: TRBV7-9
cdr3_aa: CASSHQSWTAYQPQHF

j_call: TRBJ2-1
v_call: TRBV11-3
cdr3_aa: CASSRGLAGGGVEQFF

j_call: TRBJ2-3
v_call: TRBV20-1
cdr3_aa: CSARDLGLAGPNPTDTQYF

j_call: TRBJ1-1
v_call: TRBV10-3
cdr3_aa: CAIRNTGERFKAFF

j_call: TRBJ2-2
v_call: TRBV7-3
cdr3_aa: CASSLKAGELFF

j_call: TRBJ2-5
v_call: TRBV28
cdr3_aa: CASSPQGAGLETQYF

j_call: TRBJ1-5
v_call: TRBV12-3/TRBV12-4
cdr3_aa: CASSLTGQPQHF

j_call: TRBJ1-1
v_call: TRBV30
cdr3_aa: CAWSVGRGDTEAFF

j_call: TRBJ2-3
v_call: TRBV7-9
cdr3_aa: CASSPWGRGFTDTQYF

j_call: TRBJ1-1
v_call: TRBV20-1
cdr3_aa: CSARGKGLNTEAFF

j_call: TRBJ2-7
v_call: TRBV15
cdr3_aa: CATSREGALRVQYF

j_call: TRBJ2-1
v_call: TRBV11-1
cdr3_aa: CASSPGTSGRAGYNEQFF

j_call: TRBJ1-2
v_call: TRBV2
cdr3_aa: CASTGQTRYGYTF

j_call: TRBJ1-5
v_call: TRBV4-3
cdr3_aa: CASSRGTASNQPQHF

j_call: TRBJ2-2
v_call: TRBV6-2/TRBV6-3
cdr3_aa: CASSYLTNQYAGTTTGELFF

j_call: TRBJ1-6
v_call: TRBV29-1
cdr3_aa: CSVEIGSGTPLHF

j_call: TRBJ2-5
v_call: TRBV12-3/TRBV12-4
cdr3_aa: CASSPNIAGIETQYF

j_call: TRBJ2-1
v_call: TRBV7-2
cdr3_aa: CASSLASGTSGAYNEQFF

j_call: TRBJ2-3
v_call: TRBV30
cdr3_aa: CAWRGSGDTQYF

j_call: TRBJ2-5
v_call: TRBV5-1
cdr3_aa: CASSLGGTGGVETQYF

j_call: TRBJ2-5
v_call: TRBV27
cdr3_aa: CASSPLLDLTETQYF

j_call: TRBJ1-1
v_call: TRBV20-1
cdr3_aa: CSDRGMNTEAFF

j_call: TRBJ1-5
v_call: TRBV20-1
cdr3_aa: CSAHQGNQPQHF